This T cell receptor beta chain was profiled in a study of OX40 agonist ivuxolimab in advanced cancers. Overall study context: Patients were 82.7% male with ages roughly 20 to 90, mean 60.

To note about this clone: The antigen is unknown.

Study-wide results and limits: At 0.1-3.0 mg/kg, partial responders had clonal expansion among the lowest observed.

Sequenced by immunoSEQ multiplex PCR; TCRdb stores in-frame clones only, minus some. The table includes tens of thousands of clones, 85% to 90% detected once. Trimming took 6 bases from V and 5 from J, leaving 16 bases between them. The CDR3 length is 15 residues. The V gene's germline CDR1 is KGHSH and CDR2 LQKENI. The sequence was obtained from an adult with an advanced solid tumor such as melanoma, head and neck, liver or kidney cancer. This specimen consisted of CD4+ or CD8+ T cells sorted from blood, obtained in a trial of the OX40 agonist ivuxolimab. V gene TRBV18 combines with J gene TRBJ1-4, with D perhaps matching TRBD1 (5 bases). The DNA for the CDR3 is TGTGCCAGCTCCCGCCGGGGGGATCTAAATGAAAAACTGTTTTTT. Its translation is CASSRRGDLNEKLFF.